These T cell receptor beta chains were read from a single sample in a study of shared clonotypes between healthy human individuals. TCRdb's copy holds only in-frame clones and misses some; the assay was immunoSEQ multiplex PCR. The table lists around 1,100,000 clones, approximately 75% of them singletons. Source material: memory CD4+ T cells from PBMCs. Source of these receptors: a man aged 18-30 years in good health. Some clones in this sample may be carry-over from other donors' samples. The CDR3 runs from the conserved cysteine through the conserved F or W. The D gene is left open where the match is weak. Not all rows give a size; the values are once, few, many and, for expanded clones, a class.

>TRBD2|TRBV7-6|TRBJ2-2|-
CASSLAYSGRNTGELFF
TGTGCCAGCAGCTTAGCCTACAGCGGGAGAAACACCGGGGAGCTGTTTTTT
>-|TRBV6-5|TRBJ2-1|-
CASLEGGKYNEQFF
TGTGCCAGCCTTGAAGGGGGAAAATACAATGAGCAGTTCTTC
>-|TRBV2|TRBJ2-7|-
CASRQPPSSASYEQYF
TGTGCCAGCAGACAACCACCATCTAGCGCATCCTACGAGCAGTACTTC
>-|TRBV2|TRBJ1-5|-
CASSVVSKDQPQHF
TGTGCCAGCAGTGTGGTGAGTAAAGATCAGCCCCAGCATTTT
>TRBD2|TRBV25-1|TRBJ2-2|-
CASRLAGGTGELFF
TGTGCCAGCAGATTAGCGGGAGGGACCGGGGAGCTGTTTTTT
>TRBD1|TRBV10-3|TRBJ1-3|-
CAISSGQGGNTIYF
TGTGCCATCAGTTCCGGACAGGGGGGAAACACCATATATTTT
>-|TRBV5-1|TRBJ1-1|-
CASSLSVSDTEAFF
TGCGCCAGCAGCTTGAGTGTGTCGGACACTGAAGCTTTCTTT
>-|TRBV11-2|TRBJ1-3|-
CASSLVGVSGNTIYF
TGTGCCAGCAGCTTAGTTGGGGTTTCTGGAAACACCATATATTTT
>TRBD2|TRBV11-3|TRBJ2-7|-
CASSLLAGPPYEQYF
TGTGCCAGCAGCTTACTAGCGGGACCCCCCTACGAGCAGTACTTC
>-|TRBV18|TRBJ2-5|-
CASSQGEETQYF
TGTGCCAGCTCACAAGGGGAAGAGACCCAGTACTTC
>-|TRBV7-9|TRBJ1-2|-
CASSPIMGGNYGYTF
TGTGCCAGCAGTCCCATCATGGGGGGCAATTATGGCTACACCTTC
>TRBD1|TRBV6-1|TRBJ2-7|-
CASSPTGALYEQYF
TGTGCCAGCAGCCCGACAGGGGCCCTCTACGAGCAGTACTTC
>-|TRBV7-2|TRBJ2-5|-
CASSLGTLPPQETQYF
TGTGCCAGCAGCTTAGGGACCTTACCCCCACAAGAGACCCAGTACTTC
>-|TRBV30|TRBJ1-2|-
CAFHKPGQLGYTF
TGTGCCTTCCATAAACCCGGACAGTTAGGCTACACCTTC
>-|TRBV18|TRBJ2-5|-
CASSPSRVETQYF
TGTGCCAGCTCACCATCTAGAGTAGAGACCCAGTACTTC
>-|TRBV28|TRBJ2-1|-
CASRGYLDNEQFF
TGTGCCAGCAGGGGTTATTTAGACAATGAGCAGTTCTTC
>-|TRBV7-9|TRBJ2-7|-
CASSLGNLAEQYF
TGTGCCAGCAGCTTAGGAAACCTAGCGGAGCAGTACTTC
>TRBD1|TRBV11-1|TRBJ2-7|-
CASSAGQGARYEQYF
TGTGCCAGCAGCGCAGGACAGGGGGCGCGCTACGAGCAGTACTTC
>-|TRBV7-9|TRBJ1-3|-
CASSLTASGNTIYF
TGTGCCAGCAGCTTAACGGCCTCTGGAAACACCATATATTTT
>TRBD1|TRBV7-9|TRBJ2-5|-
CASSETGMGETQYF
TGTGCCAGCAGCGAGACAGGGATGGGGGAGACCCAGTACTTC
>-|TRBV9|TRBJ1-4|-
CASSASTIRGEKLFF
TGTGCCAGCAGCGCTTCAACGATCCGGGGTGAAAAACTGTTTTTT
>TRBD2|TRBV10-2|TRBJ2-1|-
CASRLAGGAREQFF
TGCGCCAGCAGATTAGCGGGGGGAGCCAGGGAGCAGTTCTTC
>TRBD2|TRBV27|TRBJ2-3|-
CASSKREGRVDTQYF
TGTGCCAGCAGCAAGCGGGAGGGCCGGGTTGATACGCAGTATTTT
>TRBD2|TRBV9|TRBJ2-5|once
CASSLGLAGDLQETQYF
TGTGCCAGCAGCTTGGGACTAGCGGGAGACCTCCAAGAGACCCAGTACTTC
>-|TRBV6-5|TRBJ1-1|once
CASSQGGRGTEAFF
TGTGCCAGCAGCCAGGGAGGGAGGGGCACTGAAGCTTTCTTT
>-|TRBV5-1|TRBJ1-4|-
CASSGGTAEATNEKLFF
TGCGCCAGCAGCGGGGGGACGGCCGAAGCAACTAATGAAAAACTGTTTTTT
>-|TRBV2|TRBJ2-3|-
CASTEGADTQYF
TGTGCCAGCACTGAAGGGGCAGATACGCAGTATTTT
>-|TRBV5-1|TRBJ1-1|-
CASSWGVLNTEAFF
TGCGCCAGCAGCTGGGGAGTCCTGAACACTGAAGCTTTCTTT
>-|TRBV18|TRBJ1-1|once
CASSQTDSDTEAFF
TGTGCCAGCTCACAAACGGACTCGGACACTGAAGCTTTCTTT
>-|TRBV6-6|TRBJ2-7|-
CASSYSGAGPSYEQYF
TGTGCCAGCAGTTACTCCGGGGCAGGCCCTTCCTACGAGCAGTACTTC
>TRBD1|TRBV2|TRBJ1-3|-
CASKEGAAGNTIYF
TGTGCCAGCAAGGAGGGGGCGGCTGGAAACACCATATATTTT
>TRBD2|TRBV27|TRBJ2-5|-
CASSFKLAGDETQYF
TGTGCCAGCAGTTTCAAACTAGCGGGGGACGAGACCCAGTACTTC
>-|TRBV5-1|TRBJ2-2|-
CASGTGLAGELFF
TGCGCCAGCGGAACAGGTCTCGCCGGGGAGCTGTTTTTT
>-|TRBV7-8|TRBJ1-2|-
CASSPRGGAFLEDYGYTF
TGTGCCAGCAGCCCCCGCGGGGGGGCGTTCCTAGAGGACTATGGCTACACCTTC
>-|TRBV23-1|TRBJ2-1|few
CASSQGGSYNEQFF
TGCGCCAGCAGTCAAGGGGGCTCCTACAATGAGCAGTTCTTC
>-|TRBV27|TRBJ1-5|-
CASSLDRLNQPQHF
TGTGCCAGCAGCCTCGACAGACTCAATCAGCCCCAGCATTTT
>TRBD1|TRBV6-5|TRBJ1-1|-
CASSSRDRVGNTEAFF
TGTGCCAGCAGTTCCCGGGACAGGGTGGGGAACACTGAAGCTTTCTTT
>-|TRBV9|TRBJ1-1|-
CASSSFVPGTEAFF
TGTGCCAGCAGCTCCTTTGTCCCGGGAACTGAAGCTTTCTTT
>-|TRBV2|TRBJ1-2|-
CASSEGADYGYTF
TGTGCCAGCAGTGAAGGGGCAGACTATGGCTACACCTTC
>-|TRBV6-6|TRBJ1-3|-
CASSYGTPNTGNTIYF
TGTGCCAGCAGTTATGGGACACCCAACACTGGAAACACCATATATTTT
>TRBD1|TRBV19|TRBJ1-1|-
CASSDPRGRDTEAFF
TGTGCCAGTAGTGACCCCAGGGGGCGGGACACTGAAGCTTTCTTT
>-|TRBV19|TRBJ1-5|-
CASRSPGKVVNSNQPQHF
TGTGCCAGTAGGAGTCCGGGAAAAGTTGTAAATAGCAATCAGCCCCAGCATTTT
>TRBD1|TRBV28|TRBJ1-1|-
CASRPGTGGATEAFF
TGTGCCAGCAGACCCGGGACAGGGGGGGCCACTGAAGCTTTCTTT
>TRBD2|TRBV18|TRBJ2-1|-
CASSPSTSGRAHEQFF
TGTGCCAGCTCACCCTCTACTAGCGGGAGGGCCCATGAGCAGTTCTTC
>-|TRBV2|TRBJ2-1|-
CASSGDGGTVEQFF
TGTGCCAGCAGTGGGGATGGGGGGACGGTTGAGCAGTTCTTC
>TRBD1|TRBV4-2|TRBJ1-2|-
CASSQFGGQGKGGYTF
TGTGCCAGCAGCCAATTCGGGGGACAGGGAAAGGGTGGCTACACCTTC
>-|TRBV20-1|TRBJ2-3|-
CSAYRSDTQYF
TGCAGTGCCTACAGATCGGATACGCAGTATTTT
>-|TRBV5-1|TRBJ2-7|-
CASSSLTSSYGQYF
TGCGCCAGCAGCTCACTGACAAGCTCCTACGGGCAGTACTTC
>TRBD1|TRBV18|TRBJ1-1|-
CASSRYRGPQDTEAFF
TGTGCCAGCTCACGGTACAGGGGGCCCCAGGACACTGAAGCTTTCTTT